Listed here are 9 T cell receptor beta chains from one sample, sequenced in a study of blood T cell repertoires in COVID-19. Libraries were prepared by immunoSEQ multiplex PCR; TCRdb keeps only in-frame clonotypes and omits some of them. The sample records 150,000 to 200,000 clones, about nine tenths being singletons. The sample taken for sequencing was peripheral blood. These receptors were collected from a woman between 70 and 85 years old with acute or convalescent COVID-19.

The chain has TRBV4-3 and TRBJ1-1, with 7 bases fitting TRBD1. Germline V lookup: CDR1 LGHNA, CDR2 YSLEER. V was pared by 0 bases and J by 5 bases, with 6 bases of the junction left unmatched. CDR3 length equals 15 residues. The CDR3 bases are TGCGCCAGCAGCCAAGAGCCAGGGGGTTTGACTGAAGCTTTCTTT. The encoded protein is CASSQEPGGLTEAFF.

CDR3 residues: CASSSGTGIGYTF. Written as DNA, the CDR3 is TGTGCCAGCTCAAGCGGGACAGGGATCGGCTACACCTTC. The chain carries TRBV18 and TRBJ1-2, with TRBD1 matching over 9 bases. CDR3 length: 13 amino acids. Trimming cost V 5 bases and J 8 bases; bases outside gene matches: 6. Germline CDR1 reads KGHSH; CDR2 reads LQKENI.

V is TRBV6-1 and J is TRBJ1-1; D gene uncertain. CDR1 is MNHNS, CDR2 SASEGT, per germline. CDR3 length equals 14 residues. V lost 2 bases and J lost 8, with 15 bases in between. This chain's CDR3 is CASSELRLSSEAFF. The CDR3 coding sequence is TGTGCCAGCAGTGAACTTCGGTTGTCCTCCGAAGCTTTCTTT.

This clone was observed a handful of times. The CDR3 region is CASSRQGYEKLFF. The CDR3 nucleotides are TGTGCCAGCAGTAGACAGGGATATGAAAAACTGTTTTTT. This chain links TRBV2 with TRBJ1-4; 7 bases fit TRBD1. The CDR3 length is 13 residues. Per the germline V gene, CDR1 is SNHLY and CDR2 is FYNNEI. V was clipped by 5 bases and J by 6 bases; unmatched bases: 3. Full variable domain (remainder filled in from reference TRBV2 and TRBJ1-4): EPEVTQTPSHQVTQMGQEVILRCVPISNHLYFYWYRQILGQKVEFLVSFYNNEISEKSEIFDDQFSVERPDGSNFTLKIRSTKLEDSAMYFCASSRQGYEKLFFGSGTQLSVL.

The rearrangement links TRBV4-3 to TRBJ2-3; 9 bases align to TRBD2. CDR1 LGHNA and CDR2 YSLEER come from the germline V gene. V gave up 0 bases and J gave up 0 bases; unmatched junction bases: 13. The CDR3 length is 20 residues. DNA of the CDR3: TGCGCCAGCAGCCAAGATCTGGGGCTAGCGGGACGTACTAGCACAGATACGCAGTATTTT. It translates to CASSQDLGLAGRTSTDTQYF.

The gene calls are TRBV6-2 or TRBV6-3 and TRBJ2-1; 13 bases align to TRBD2. The CDR3 extends over 18 amino acids. With V trimmed by 0 bases and J by 5 bases, 7 bases remained unmatched. Germline loops: CDR1 MNHEY, CDR2 SVGEGT. CDR3 sequence: CASSYSSGLAGRDNEQFF. For the CDR3, the DNA is TGTGCCAGCAGTTACTCGTCGGGACTAGCGGGACGAGACAATGAGCAGTTCTTC.

This clone has a single count. The V and J genes are TRBV5-6 and TRBJ1-2; perhaps TRBD1 as D (6 bases). This CDR3 has 15 residues. V gave up 0 bases and J gave up 3 bases, with 12 bases separating them. Looked up from germline, CDR1 is SGHDT and CDR2 is YYEEEE. The CDR3 DNA sequence: TGTGCCAGCAGCTTGGACCAGGGGCCAGACTATGGCTACACCTTC. This codes for CASSLDQGPDYGYTF.

The table lists this clone with a count of one. This chain connects TRBV20-1 to TRBJ1-2, with a possible D match to TRBD1 (6 bases). CDR3 size: 13 residues. In germline, CDR1 is DFQATT, CDR2 SNEGSKA (reference sequence). Trimming took 3 bases from V and 3 from J, leaving 11 bases between them. In nucleotides, the CDR3 is TGCAGTGCTAGTTTCGAGGGGGACTATGGCTACACCTTC. Encoded protein: CSASFEGDYGYTF.

The J gene is TRBJ1-4, the V gene TRBV6-6; the D gene is possibly TRBD1 (5 bases). The CDR3 sequence is 16 residues long. Trimming stripped 4 bases from V and 10 bases from J, with 22 bases between. Germline CDR1 MNHNY, CDR2 SVGAGI (reference sequence). CDR3 in amino acids: CASSSNTGTTWGKLFF. The DNA of the CDR3 is TGTGCCAGCAGTTCTAACACCGGGACTACTTGGGGAAAACTGTTTTTT.